Below are 31 T cell receptor beta chains sequenced from a single sample in a study of T cells expressing NK-cell markers. TCRdb reanalyzed the 5' RACE reads and collapses them to one entry per CDR3 protein, without DNA. The sample totals 300,000 to 450,000 distinct CDR3 sequences. The sequenced sample was blood T cells: a sorted CD56 or NKG2C T cell subset, CD4+ or CD8+ T cells, or bulk PBMC T cells (not recorded which). The receptor source for this set is a man aged 18-69 years in good health.

The CDR3 protein is CSASSPNGGGKETQYF. The chain links TRBV20-1 to TRBJ2-5; the D call from TCRdb, TRBD1, cannot be confirmed without DNA. The CDR3 totals 16 residues. CDR1 and CDR2 (germline): DFQATT, SNEGSKA (reference sequence).

The chain has TRBV7-9 and TRBJ2-1; the D call from TCRdb, TRBD2, cannot be confirmed without DNA. CDR3 length equals 17 residues. Per germline, CDR1 SEHNR and CDR2 FQNEAQ (reference sequence). CDR3 residues: CASSFGFAGGSYNEQFF. The complete variable domain, with remaining parts taken from reference TRBV7-9 and TRBJ2-1, reads DTGVSQNPRHKITKRGQNVTFRCDPISEHNRLYWYRQTLGQGPEFLTYFQNEAQLEKSRLLSDRFSAERPKGSFSTLEIQRTEQGDSAMYLCASSFGFAGGSYNEQFFGPGTRLTVL.

CDR3 sequence: CASSQETGGEGNEKLFF. This chain joins TRBV4-1 and TRBJ1-4; the D gene TCRdb calls, TRBD1, cannot be checked with no DNA. Looked up from germline, CDR1 is MGHRA and CDR2 is YSYEKL. The CDR3 has 17 amino acids.

The genes are TRBV5-5 and TRBJ1-1. CDR3 length: 13 amino acids. The germline CDR1 and CDR2 sequences are SGHKS and YYEKEE (reference sequence). The CDR3 reads CASSLTVLTEAFF.

This chain links TRBV9 with TRBJ2-1. The germline V gene encodes CDR1 SGDLS and CDR2 YYNGEE. The CDR3 is made up of 13 amino acids. CDR3 protein: CASSPFLANEQFF.

The chain is built from TRBV7-9 and TRBJ2-5; TCRdb indicates TRBD2, and absent DNA this call remains unverified. Per the germline V gene, CDR1 is SEHNR and CDR2 is FQNEAQ (reference sequence). CDR3 length: 17 residues. CDR3 protein: CASSLSFTSGGQETQYF.

The V and J genes are TRBV18 and TRBJ2-7; no DNA is available, so the TRBD1 call from TCRdb remains unchecked. This CDR3 contains 16 residues. CDR1 is KGHSH and CDR2 is LQKENI in the germline V gene. This CDR3 reads CASSLGPGQGASEQYF.

This chain links TRBV6-1 with TRBJ2-7; the D call of TRBD2 rests on TCRdb alone, since no DNA is present to check it. Germline V lookup: CDR1 MNHNS, CDR2 SASEGT. This CDR3 is 16 amino acids long. CDR3 in amino acids: CASSEGLASGPFEQYF.

Here the CDR3 reads CASRRGQGRKYQETQYF. The V gene is TRBV2, the J gene TRBJ2-5; TCRdb gives TRBD1 as the D gene, but with no DNA this cannot be confirmed. Germline V CDR1 and CDR2: SNHLY, FYNNEI. This CDR3 is built from 17 residues.

V and J are TRBV7-6 and TRBJ2-2; no DNA is available, so the TRBD1 call from TCRdb remains unchecked. Looked up from germline, CDR1 is SGHVS and CDR2 is FNYEAQ. The CDR3 loop spans 12 amino acids. CDR3 amino acids: CASLLGDGELFF.

The chain carries TRBV3-1 and TRBJ2-7. CDR3 length equals 15 residues. The germline gives CDR1 LGHDT, CDR2 YNNKEL (reference sequence). The CDR3 region is CASSPNYFLSYEQYF.

This rearrangement joins TRBV20-1 to TRBJ2-1. The CDR3 runs 13 residues. Germline values: CDR1 DFQATT, CDR2 SNEGSKA (reference sequence). Here the CDR3 reads CSARDLIGKEQFF.

This chain links TRBV6-1 with TRBJ2-7; the D call of TRBD1 rests on TCRdb alone, since no DNA is present to check it. CDR3 size: 15 residues. Germline V gene lookup returns CDR1 MNHNS and CDR2 SASEGT. CDR3 in amino acids: CASGRRGGSSYEQYF.

V gene TRBV15 combines with J gene TRBJ2-1; TCRdb designates TRBD1, a call that cannot be tested without DNA. This CDR3 spans 14 amino acids. Germline CDR1 and CDR2: LNHNV and YYDKDF (reference sequence). This chain's CDR3 is CATSRFVEGNEQFF.

The V gene is TRBV5-1, the J gene TRBJ2-7; TCRdb designates TRBD1, a call that cannot be tested without DNA. CDR3 length: 15 residues. Germline V lookup: CDR1 SGHRS, CDR2 YFSETQ. The CDR3 reads CASSPQGRGVYEQYF. The variable domain in full, with the rest retrieved from reference TRBV5-1 and TRBJ2-7, is KAGVTQTPRYLIKTRGQQVTLSCSPISGHRSVSWYQQTPGQGLQFLFEYFSETQRNKGNFPGRFSGRQFSNSRSEMNVSTLELGDSALYLCASSPQGRGVYEQYFGPGTRLTVT.

CDR3 protein: CASSRGGGKTQYF. The chain has TRBV12-3 or TRBV12-4 and TRBJ2-5; TCRdb's D gene call, TRBD1, goes unchecked for lack of DNA. This CDR3 contains 13 residues.

The chain uses TRBV20-1 and TRBJ2-3; TCRdb reports TRBD2, a call that lacks DNA to check it against. Looked up from germline, CDR1 is DFQATT and CDR2 is SNEGSKA (reference sequence). This CDR3 spans 16 amino acids. This CDR3 reads CSASRLAGGSTDTQYF.

The CDR3 loop is CASSQDLGGRGADTQYF. The chain joins TRBV4-2 to TRBJ2-3; no DNA is available, so the TRBD1 call from TCRdb remains unchecked. The CDR3 has 17 residues. Per germline, CDR1 LGHNA and CDR2 YNFKEQ.

V is TRBV12-3 or TRBV12-4 and J is TRBJ1-5. This CDR3 has 16 amino acids. The CDR3 is CASSLGGGYSNQPQHF.

The chain employs TRBV2 and TRBJ1-1. Germline loops: CDR1 SNHLY, CDR2 FYNNEI. This CDR3 contains 14 residues. The CDR3 loop is CATQTVRANTEAFF.

The rearrangement links TRBV6-2 or TRBV6-3 to TRBJ1-5; TCRdb picks TRBD1, but there is no DNA to check that call. CDR1 and CDR2 from the germline V gene are MNHEY and SVGEGT. The CDR3 covers 16 residues. Here the CDR3 reads CASSRAGQGYNQPQHF.

This chain links TRBV5-1 with TRBJ1-6; TCRdb designates TRBD1, a call that cannot be tested without DNA. This CDR3 is 13 amino acids long. The germline V gene has CDR1 SGHRS and CDR2 YFSETQ. CDR3 in amino acids: CASGTGRNSPLHF.

The J gene is TRBJ1-1, the V gene TRBV29-1. The length of the CDR3 is 13 residues. Germline lookup yields CDR1 SQVTM and CDR2 ANQGSEA. This CDR3 reads CSVRIFMGTEAFF.

This chain connects TRBV9 to TRBJ2-5; TCRdb reports TRBD1, a call that lacks DNA to check it against. There are 15 residues in the CDR3. The germline CDR1 and CDR2 sequences are SGDLS and YYNGEE. CDR3 region: CASSVDQGGQETQYF.

V gene TRBV19 combines with J gene TRBJ1-5. The germline CDR1 and CDR2 sequences are LNHDA and SQIVND (reference sequence). The length of the CDR3 is 16 residues. CDR3 loop: CASSVTGLLSNQPQHF.

The chain uses TRBV5-1 and TRBJ2-1; TCRdb returns TRBD2, unconfirmable since there is no DNA. The CDR3 has 15 residues. CDR1 SGHRS and CDR2 YFSETQ come from the germline V gene. The CDR3 region is CASSGTISGVNEQFF. The whole variable domain, filled in from reference TRBV5-1 and TRBJ2-1, reads KAGVTQTPRYLIKTRGQQVTLSCSPISGHRSVSWYQQTPGQGLQFLFEYFSETQRNKGNFPGRFSGRQFSNSRSEMNVSTLELGDSALYLCASSGTISGVNEQFFGPGTRLTVL.

The rearrangement links TRBV6-1 to TRBJ2-7; the TCRdb call, TRBD2, lacks DNA for checking. The CDR3 is 15 residues long. CDR1 is MNHNS, CDR2 SASEGT, per germline. The chain's CDR3 is CASSEEWALNYEQYF.

The chain combines TRBV11-1 with TRBJ2-2; TCRdb reports TRBD1, a call that lacks DNA to check it against. CDR1 and CDR2 (germline): SGHAT, FQDESV (reference sequence). The CDR3 has 14 residues. Here the CDR3 reads CASTDRKRTGELFF.

The chain joins TRBV6-1 to TRBJ2-3; TCRdb names TRBD2, which stays unverified in the absence of DNA. The germline gives CDR1 MNHNS, CDR2 SASEGT. The CDR3 is 18 amino acids. The CDR3 reads CASRGPGTSGGFTDTQYF.

CDR3 amino acids: CASSTQGGTYEQYF. The rearrangement uses TRBV19 and TRBJ2-7; TCRdb returns TRBD2, unconfirmable since there is no DNA. Germline CDR1 is LNHDA and CDR2 is SQIVND (reference sequence). This CDR3 has 14 amino acids.

This chain links TRBV18 with TRBJ1-6; TCRdb indicates TRBD1, and absent DNA this call remains unverified. CDR1 is KGHSH, CDR2 LQKENI, per germline. The CDR3 runs 14 residues. The CDR3 protein is CASSPGGAYSPLHF.